This is a list of T cell receptor beta chains from one sample in a study of beta chain features in type 1 diabetes. Assay used: immunoSEQ multiplex PCR; TCRdb lists only in-frame clones, some missing. This sample yields some 660,000 clones, of which more than 13% are seen a single time; 0.04% belongs to the top ten. The sample comprised naive CD4+ T cells from blood. The receptors stem from a man aged 18 to 30 with type 1 diabetes. The CDR3 runs from the conserved cysteine through the conserved F or W. A D gene is named only where the DNA matches it firmly.

TRBV5-4	TRBJ2-5	TRBD2	CASSLGLAGDQETQYF
TRBV5-1	TRBJ2-1	TRBD2	CASSATSGTYNEQFF
TRBV4-1	TRBJ1-6	-	CASSQGIVSSYNSPLHF
TRBV29-1	TRBJ2-1	-	CSVDGGGRYNEQFF
TRBV30	TRBJ2-7	-	CAWRVPDLYEQYF
TRBV11-2	TRBJ2-2	-	CATTRMASTGELFF
TRBV2	TRBJ1-6	-	CASSERRPNNSPLHF
TRBV4-1	TRBJ1-1	-	CASTRMGVRDTEAFF
TRBV9	TRBJ1-5	-	CASSPKAGDQPQHF
TRBV29-1	TRBJ2-7	-	CSVGVLPYEQYF
TRBV7-2	TRBJ2-3	-	CASSLGVLSTDTQYF
TRBV29-1	TRBJ2-1	TRBD2	CSVEAALRWTSGLSSYNEQFF
TRBV2	TRBJ2-7	-	CASKVGQALYEQYF
TRBV5-1	TRBJ2-2	-	CASSQGDTGELFF
TRBV7-2	TRBJ2-7	TRBD1	CASTTRTGNYEQYF
TRBV7-7	TRBJ2-1	-	CASSTTTYNEQFF
TRBV11-1	TRBJ1-2	TRBD1	CASSDRDRGRLVEGYTF
TRBV6-5	TRBJ2-1	-	CASSPRSNEQFF
TRBV30	TRBJ1-5	-	CAWSVLGEQPQHF
TRBV28	TRBJ2-2	TRBD1	CASSYRTGGPGELFF
TRBV2	TRBJ2-5	TRBD2	CASSGTSGGQETQYF
TRBV5-6	TRBJ2-7	-	CASSLTSYEQYF
TRBV19	TRBJ2-1	TRBD2	CASNSGTRPNEQFF
TRBV15	TRBJ2-3	-	CATSRGGGPDTQYF
TRBV5-6	TRBJ2-3	TRBD2	CASSLLPGLATDTQYF
TRBV5-4	TRBJ1-5	-	CASSLGGNSNQPQHF
TRBV7-2	TRBJ2-5	TRBD1	CASSFRGPETQYF
TRBV6-5	TRBJ2-2	-	CASSRGPGELFF
TRBV29-1	TRBJ2-5	TRBD2	CSVSGLAGKGLETQYF
TRBV11-2	TRBJ2-5	-	CASSLAGGRKETQYF
TRBV30	TRBJ1-1	-	CAWSVSSGNTEAFF
TRBV18	TRBJ1-2	-	CASSSNREGAAF
TRBV7-2	TRBJ1-2	-	CASSLWAAGGYTF
TRBV7-2	TRBJ2-7	-	CASSREYEQYF
TRBV29-1	TRBJ1-5	-	CTPGVDSNQPQHF
TRBV5-1	TRBJ2-3	-	CASSPTPSTDTQYF
TRBV11-2	TRBJ2-1	-	CASSSDVLYEQFF
TRBV7-2	TRBJ2-2	-	CASSLVQGADTGELFF
TRBV4-2	TRBJ1-2	-	CASSPEPTPNYGYTF
TRBV7-9	TRBJ2-1	-	CASSLNSGQGNYNEQFF
TRBV4-1	TRBJ2-7	TRBD2	CASSLFFGLGTYEQYF
TRBV9	TRBJ1-2	TRBD1	CASRSIGTAMANYGYTF
TRBV6-5	TRBJ2-7	-	CAVSQGSYEQYF
TRBV7-2	TRBJ2-2	-	CASSLVGGNTGELFF
TRBV19	TRBJ2-2	-	CASSSGGELFF
TRBV28	TRBJ2-7	-	CASVGVGRSYEQYF
TRBV4-2	TRBJ1-1	TRBD1	CASSQEPGQGGEAFF
TRBV7-2	TRBJ2-3	TRBD2	CASRAAGAGTQYF
TRBV5-1	TRBJ2-6	-	CASSLVGMGANVLTF
TRBV28	TRBJ2-1	-	CASSTGEQFF
TRBV30	TRBJ1-1	-	CAWERRGPTEAFF
TRBV5-6	TRBJ2-1	TRBD2	CASSRRTSGRTYNEQFF
TRBV7-9	TRBJ2-7	-	CASSSTGPEQYF
TRBV29-1	TRBJ2-2	TRBD1	CSVELGQGHTGELFF
TRBV6-5	TRBJ2-5	TRBD2	CASATGTTYQETQYF
TRBV10-3	TRBJ1-2	-	CAISSGGSNYGYTF
TRBV15	TRBJ2-3	-	CATSRDTAGGDTQYF